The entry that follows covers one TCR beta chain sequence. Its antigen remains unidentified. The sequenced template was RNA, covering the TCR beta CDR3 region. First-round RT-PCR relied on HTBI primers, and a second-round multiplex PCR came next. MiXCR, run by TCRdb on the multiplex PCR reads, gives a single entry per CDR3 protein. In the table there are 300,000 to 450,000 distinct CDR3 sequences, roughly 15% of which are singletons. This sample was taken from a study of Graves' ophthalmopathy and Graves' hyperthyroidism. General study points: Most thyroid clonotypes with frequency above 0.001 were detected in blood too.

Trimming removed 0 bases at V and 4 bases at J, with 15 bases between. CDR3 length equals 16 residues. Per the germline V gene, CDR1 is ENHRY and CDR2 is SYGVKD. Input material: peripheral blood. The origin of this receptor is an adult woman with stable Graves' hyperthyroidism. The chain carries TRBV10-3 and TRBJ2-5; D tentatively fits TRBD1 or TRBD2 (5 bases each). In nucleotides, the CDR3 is TGTGCCATCAGTGAGTCGAGGCAGGGACGAGTAGAGACCCAGTACTTC. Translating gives CAISESRQGRVETQYF.